This T cell receptor beta chain originates from a study of shared clonotypes between healthy human individuals. For the study at large: CD4 naive and memory got three plates each, CD8 naive two, CD8 memory one.

Regarding the study as a whole: Among donors, the sharing of clonotypes was expected to be influenced by sequencing depth. The study found lower generation probabilities in non-shared clonotypes than in those shared by all four donors.

In this sample, this clone turned up once. Its antigen is as yet unknown. Other DNA sequences in this sample translate to the same CDR3. A deep-level run was used for the assay. Only in-frame clones appear in the TCRdb table, and some are missing; sequencing was by immunoSEQ multiplex PCR. The sample has just over 2,000,000 clones, around 95% seen once. Sequencing used naive CD4+ T cells sorted from blood. Subset meaning: CD45RA+ positively selected. This TCR was recovered from a man aged 18 to 35 in good health.

CDR3 DNA: TGTGCCAGCAGCTTAGGGACAGGGAGAACTGAAGCTTTCTTT. Translation gives CASSLGTGRTEAFF. This chain links TRBV28 with TRBJ1-1; TRBD1 matches at 9 bases. Losses at the gene ends were 6 bases for V and 5 bases for J; bases not matched to a gene: 7. Germline V gene lookup returns CDR1 MDHEN and CDR2 SYDVKM. The CDR3 is 14 residues long.